These 19 T cell receptor beta chains were sequenced from one sample in a study of T cell responses to AZD1222 COVID-19 vaccine. Here immunoSEQ multiplex PCR was the method, and the copy in TCRdb shows in-frame clones only, minus some. The sample carries 170,000 or so clones, about 85% recorded once. Material: peripheral blood, obtained on day 0 of AZD1222 vaccination. These receptors were obtained from an adult in good health.

This chain uses TRBV18 with TRBJ1-1, with 7 bases aligning to TRBD1. The CDR3 is 15 residues long. Trimming removed 3 bases from V and 5 bases from J; junction bases left unmatched: 9. Germline values: CDR1 KGHSH, CDR2 LQKENI. The CDR3 loop reads CASSPPGTALTEAFF. CDR3 nucleotides: TGTGCCAGCTCACCCCCCGGGACAGCGCTTACTGAAGCTTTCTTT.

This clone showed up just a few times. The chain recombines TRBV19 with TRBJ1-1, with 8 bases identical to TRBD1. Germline-derived CDR1 and CDR2 are LNHDA and SQIVND (reference sequence). This CDR3 contains 15 residues. V lost 3 bases, J lost 3 bases, and 6 bases stayed unmatched. The CDR3 loop is CASSIRGRSDTEAFF. DNA for the CDR3: TGTGCCAGTAGTATCAGGGGGCGTTCCGACACTGAAGCTTTCTTT.

CDR3 sequence reads: CASSRPGQLPRDKNIQYF. In DNA, the CDR3 is TGTGCCAGCAGCAGACCGGGACAGCTCCCTCGGGACAAAAACATTCAGTACTTC. The rearrangement uses TRBV21-1 and TRBJ2-4; TRBD1, the table's D call, was not compared with the DNA. TRBV21-1 is listed as a pseudogene. The CDR3 totals 18 residues.

The CDR3 DNA is TGTGCCACCAGTGGGGTAGCGGGAGCCGCCGGGGAGCTGTTTTTT. Encoded protein: CATSGVAGAAGELFF. The chain recombines TRBV24-1 with TRBJ2-2; TRBD2 agrees at 9 bases. Germline V CDR1 and CDR2: KGHDR, SFDVKD. Losses at the gene ends were 5 bases for V and 6 bases for J; bases not matched to a gene: 6. The CDR3 spans 15 residues.

This rearrangement joins TRBV4-1 to TRBJ2-7; D may correspond to TRBD1 or TRBD2 (5 bases each). Looked up from germline, CDR1 is MGHRA and CDR2 is YSYEKL. The CDR3 totals 16 residues. Deletions cut 0 bases from V and 0 bases from J, with 12 bases between. In nucleotides, the CDR3 is TGCGCCAGCAGCCAAGATTTCGGGACCCTCTCCTACGAGCAGTACTTC. It specifies CASSQDFGTLSYEQYF.

This clone has a single count. In nucleotides, the CDR3 is TGTGCCAGCAGTTTAAAGTCCCGGTATAGCAATCAGCCCCAGCATTTT. Its protein is CASSLKSRYSNQPQHF. V and J are TRBV27 and TRBJ1-5; D is uncertain. The germline V gene has CDR1 MNHEY and CDR2 SMNVEV (reference sequence). Between the trimmed V and J ends, which lost 2 bases and 0 bases, there was a span of 11 bases. This CDR3 region has 16 residues.

The V call is TRBV5-5, the J call TRBJ1-1; D is unresolved. This CDR3 is 13 amino acids long. The germline V gene encodes CDR1 SGHKS and CDR2 YYEKEE (reference sequence). The ends were cut back, 1 base at V and 1 base at J, with 5 bases in the middle. CDR3 nucleotide sequence: TGTGCCAGCAGCTTGCAAGGGAACACTGAAGCTTTCTTT. Protein product: CASSLQGNTEAFF.

The chain joins TRBV14 to TRBJ1-1; TRBD1 matches at 7 bases. Germline values: CDR1 SGHDN, CDR2 FVKESK. The V and J ends lost 0 bases and 0 bases, in that order; junction bases with no gene match: 4. CDR3 length: 16 residues. The CDR3 reads CASSQETGSMNTEAFF. The CDR3 nucleotides read TGTGCCAGCAGCCAAGAGACAGGGTCCATGAACACTGAAGCTTTCTTT.

The chain couples TRBV7-6 to TRBJ2-1, with 14 bases matching TRBD2. J was trimmed by 6 bases and V by 3 bases; bases with no gene match: 4. Germline CDR1 SGHVS, CDR2 FNYEAQ. The CDR3 has 16 residues. The CDR3 DNA sequence: TGTGCCAGCAGCTTGGGACTAGCGGGAGCAGGCAATGAGCAGTTCTTC. This codes for CASSLGLAGAGNEQFF.

V is TRBV19 and J is TRBJ1-5; D is perhaps TRBD1 (5 bases). The V end was cut by 7 bases, the J end by 6 bases, with 13 bases between. The CDR3 is 13 residues long. Germline V gene sequence: CDR1 LNHDA, CDR2 SQIVND (reference sequence). The CDR3: CASIRAGTQPQHF. DNA of the CDR3: TGTGCCAGTATTCGGGCAGGGACTCAGCCCCAGCATTTT.

J is TRBJ1-2 and V is TRBV3-1 (or the pseudogene TRBV3-2); a weak D match, TRBD1 (6 bases). Looked up from germline, CDR1 is LGHDT and CDR2 is YNNKEL (reference sequence). The CDR3 sequence is 14 residues long. V shed 1 base and J shed 6 bases, with 12 bases lying between them. Here the CDR3 reads CASSQGAGANGYTF. CDR3 bases: TGTGCCAGCAGCCAAGGGGCGGGGGCGAATGGCTACACCTTC.

This chain links TRBV19 with TRBJ1-2, with TRBD1 as a possible D gene (6 bases). The CDR3 has 15 residues. CDR1 is LNHDA, CDR2 SQIVND, per germline (reference sequence). The germline V and J ends were trimmed by 9 bases and 4 bases, with 21 bases remaining between them. CDR3 protein: CASQRRGGRGYGYTF. As DNA, the CDR3 is TGTGCCAGCCAACGGAGGGGGGGCCGAGGCTATGGCTACACCTTC.

The CDR3 here is CASSLHSYNSPLHF. CDR3 nucleotide sequence: TGTGCCAGCAGTTTACACAGTTATAATTCACCCCTCCACTTT. V is TRBV27 and J is TRBJ1-6; D is unclear. There are 14 residues in the CDR3. CDR1 and CDR2 (germline): MNHEY, SMNVEV (reference sequence). V was trimmed by 2 bases and J by 4 bases, leaving 6 bases between them.

The CDR3 sequence is CASSLGGAGNYGYTF. In DNA form, the CDR3 reads TGTGCCAGCAGCTTAGGAGGGGCCGGTAACTATGGCTACACCTTC. J is TRBJ1-2 and V is TRBV7-8, with D perhaps TRBD1 (5 bases). V lost 1 base and J lost 1, with 10 bases in between. The germline CDR1 and CDR2 sequences are SGHVS and FQNEAQ. CDR3 size: 15 residues.

V is TRBV20-1 and J is TRBJ2-7; D gene unclear. V was clipped by 3 bases and J by 6 bases, with 9 bases between them. The length of the CDR3 is 11 residues. Germline V CDR1 and CDR2: DFQATT, SNEGSKA (reference sequence). The CDR3 DNA is TGCAGTGCTAGGCCCCAGCGCGAGCAGTACTTC. The encoded protein is CSARPQREQYF.

J is TRBJ2-7 and V is TRBV6-1; D uncertain. There are 13 residues in the CDR3. CDR1 is MNHNS, CDR2 SASEGT, per germline. Trimming removed 3 bases from V and 1 base from J, with 7 bases in between. CDR3 DNA: TGTGCCAGCAGTGATTCCTTATCCTACGAGCAGTACTTC. It yields the protein CASSDSLSYEQYF.

V is TRBV6-5 and J is TRBJ2-7, with D maybe TRBD2 (5 bases). CDR1 MNHEY and CDR2 SVGAGI come from the germline V gene. CDR3 length: 14 residues. Between the trimmed V and J ends, which lost 8 bases and 6 bases, there was a span of 20 bases. The CDR3 loop reads CASRRQIVFSEQYF. In DNA form, the CDR3 reads TGTGCCAGCCGGAGGCAGATCGTCTTCTCCGAGCAGTACTTC.

As DNA, the CDR3 is TGCAGCGTTGAACTTGCGGGAGTTCGAGAAGAGCAGTTCTTC. Amino acid sequence: CSVELAGVREEQFF. The chain recombines TRBV29-1 with TRBJ2-1; TRBD2 agrees at 7 bases. The trim removed 2 bases at V and 10 bases at J, leaving 11 bases unmatched. CDR1 is SQVTM and CDR2 is ANQGSEA in the germline V gene. The CDR3 sequence is 14 residues long.

The chain couples TRBV7-9 to TRBJ2-5; D remains unclear. Germline CDR1 and CDR2: SEHNR and FQNEAQ (reference sequence). V lost 3 bases and J lost 0, with 14 bases in between. CDR3 length: 16 residues. The CDR3 DNA reads as TGTGCCAGCAGCTTGCGGAGCTTGGGGTACCAAGAGACCCAGTACTTC. Amino acid sequence: CASSLRSLGYQETQYF.